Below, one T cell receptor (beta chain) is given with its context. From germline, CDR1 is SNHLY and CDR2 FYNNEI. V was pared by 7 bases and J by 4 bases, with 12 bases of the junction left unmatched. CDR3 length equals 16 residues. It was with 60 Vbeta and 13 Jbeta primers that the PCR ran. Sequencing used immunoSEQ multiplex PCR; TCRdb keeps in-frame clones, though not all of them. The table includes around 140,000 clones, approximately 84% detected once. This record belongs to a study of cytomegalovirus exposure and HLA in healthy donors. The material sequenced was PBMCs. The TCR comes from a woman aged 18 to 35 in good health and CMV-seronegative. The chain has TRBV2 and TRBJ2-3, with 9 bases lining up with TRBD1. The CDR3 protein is CASNDPGQGIADTQYF. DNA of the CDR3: TGTGCCAGCAATGACCCGGGACAGGGCATCGCAGATACGCAGTATTTT.